Below, one T cell receptor (beta chain) is given with its context. The data originate from a study of blood T cells in healthy people across ages. Germline V gene sequence: CDR1 SNHLY, CDR2 FYNNEI. Trimming removed 3 bases from V and 6 bases from J, with 17 bases in between. The CDR3 extends over 16 amino acids. For the second PCR, which ran for about 7 to 11 cycles, a sample-barcoded 5' primer and a J-beta primer mix were used. TCRdb processed the 5' RACE reads anew with MiXCR; each CDR3 protein has one entry. The repertoire includes 850,000 to 1,300,000 distinct CDR3 sequences, 35% to 50% of them detected once, and approximately 17% sits in the top ten.

This chain joins TRBV2 and TRBJ2-2; D gene ambiguous. Sequencing was carried out using blood. The receptor was isolated from a woman aged 55-70 years in good health. This chain's CDR3 is CASSDGARWDPGELFF. In DNA form, the CDR3 reads TGTGCCAGCAGTGATGGTGCGAGATGGGATCCCGGGGAGCTGTTTTTT.